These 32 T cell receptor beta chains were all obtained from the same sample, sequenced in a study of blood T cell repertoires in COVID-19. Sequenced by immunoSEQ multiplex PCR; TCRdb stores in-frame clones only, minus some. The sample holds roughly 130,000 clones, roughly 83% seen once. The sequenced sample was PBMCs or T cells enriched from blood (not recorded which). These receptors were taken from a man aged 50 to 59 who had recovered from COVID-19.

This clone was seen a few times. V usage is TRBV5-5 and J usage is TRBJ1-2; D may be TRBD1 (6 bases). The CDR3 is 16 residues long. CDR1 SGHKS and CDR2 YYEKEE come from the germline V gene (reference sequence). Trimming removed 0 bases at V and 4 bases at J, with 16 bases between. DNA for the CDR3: TGTGCCAGCAGCTTGGCCGGTCTTAGGGGGACCTATGGCTACACCTTC. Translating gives CASSLAGLRGTYGYTF. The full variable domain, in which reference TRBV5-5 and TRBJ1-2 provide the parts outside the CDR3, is DAGVTQSPTHLIKTRGQQVTLRCSPISGHKSVSWYQQVLGQGPQFIFQYYEKEERGRGNFPDRFSARQFPNYSSELNVNALLLGDSALYLCASSLAGLRGTYGYTFGSGTRLTVV.

CDR3 sequence (DNA): TGTGCCAGCAGTAAAAACAGGGCTAATGGAAACACCATATATTTT. Translating gives CASSKNRANGNTIYF. The chain uses TRBV27 and TRBJ1-3; perhaps TRBD1 as D (6 bases). V was shortened by 5 bases and J by 3 bases, with 14 bases between the two germline ends. This CDR3 region has 15 residues. The germline gives CDR1 MNHEY, CDR2 SMNVEV (reference sequence).

CDR3 nucleotide sequence: TGTGCCAGCAGCTTCGACAGGGGACTCTATGGCTACACCTTC. Protein product: CASSFDRGLYGYTF. The chain links TRBV7-2 to TRBJ1-2, with 8 bases aligning to TRBD1. J lost 4 bases, V lost 3 bases, and 4 bases had no gene match. CDR1 SGHTA and CDR2 FQGNSA come from the germline V gene. The CDR3 extends over 14 amino acids.

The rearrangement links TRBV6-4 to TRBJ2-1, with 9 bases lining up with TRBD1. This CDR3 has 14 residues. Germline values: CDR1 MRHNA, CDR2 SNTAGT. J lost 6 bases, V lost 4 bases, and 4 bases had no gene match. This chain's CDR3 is CASSGSTGGNEQFF. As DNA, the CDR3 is TGTGCCAGCAGTGGGTCGACAGGGGGCAATGAGCAGTTCTTC.

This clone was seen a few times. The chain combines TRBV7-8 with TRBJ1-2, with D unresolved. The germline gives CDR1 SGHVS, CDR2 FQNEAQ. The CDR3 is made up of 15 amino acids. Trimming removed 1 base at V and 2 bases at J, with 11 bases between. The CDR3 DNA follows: TGTGCCAGCAGCTTAGATACTCGGGTCAACTATGGCTACACCTTC. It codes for CASSLDTRVNYGYTF. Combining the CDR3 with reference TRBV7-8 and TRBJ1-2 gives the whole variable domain GAGVSQSPRYKVAKRGQDVALRCDPISGHVSLFWYQQALGQGPEFLTYFQNEAQLDKSGLPSDRFFAERPEGSVSTLKIQRTQQEDSAVYLCASSLDTRVNYGYTFGSGTRLTVV.

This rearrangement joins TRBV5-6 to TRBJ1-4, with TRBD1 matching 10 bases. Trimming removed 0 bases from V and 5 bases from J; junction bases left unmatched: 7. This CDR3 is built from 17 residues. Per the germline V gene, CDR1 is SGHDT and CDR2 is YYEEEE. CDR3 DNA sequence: TGTGCCAGCAGCTTGGGTTATCCGGGACAGGGGAATGAAAAACTGTTTTTT. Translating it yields CASSLGYPGQGNEKLFF.

The DNA of the CDR3 is TGTGCCAGCAGTTACCGACTAGCGGGGGGTCGGGAGCAGTACTTC. Translation: CASSYRLAGGREQYF. The chain joins TRBV6-2 or TRBV6-3 to TRBJ2-7; 13 positions agree with TRBD2. The CDR3 length is 15 residues. The V gene end was trimmed by 2 bases and the J gene end by 7 bases; junction bases not matched to a gene: 5. Germline CDR1 is MNHEY and CDR2 is SVGEGT.

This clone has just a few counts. CDR3 in DNA: TGCGCCAGCATGGCGGGGGGCGGCCCAGACTATGGCTACACCTTC. This encodes CASMAGGGPDYGYTF. This chain uses TRBV5-1 with TRBJ1-2; D is possibly TRBD1 (6 bases). Germline V gives CDR1 SGHRS, CDR2 YFSETQ. The CDR3 is made up of 15 amino acids. Trimming removed 6 bases at V and 3 bases at J, with 18 bases between.

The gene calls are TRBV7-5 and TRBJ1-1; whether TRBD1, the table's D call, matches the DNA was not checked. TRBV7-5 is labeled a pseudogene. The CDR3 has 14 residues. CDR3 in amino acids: CARSAGQMNTEAFF. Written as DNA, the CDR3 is TGTGCCAGAAGCGCGGGACAGATGAACACTGAAGCTTTCTTT.

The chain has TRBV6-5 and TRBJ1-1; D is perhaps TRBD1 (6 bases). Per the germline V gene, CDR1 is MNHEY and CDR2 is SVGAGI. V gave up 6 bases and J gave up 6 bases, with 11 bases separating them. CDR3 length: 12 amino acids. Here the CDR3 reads CASRRGASEAFF. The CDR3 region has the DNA TGTGCCAGCAGACGGGGGGCCTCTGAAGCTTTCTTT.

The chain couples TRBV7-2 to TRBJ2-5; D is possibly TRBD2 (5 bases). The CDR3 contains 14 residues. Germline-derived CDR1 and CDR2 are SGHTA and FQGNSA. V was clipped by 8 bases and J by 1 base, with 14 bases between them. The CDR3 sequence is CASRQRDRQETQYF. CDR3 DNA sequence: TGTGCCAGCCGCCAGAGGGATCGCCAAGAGACCCAGTACTTC. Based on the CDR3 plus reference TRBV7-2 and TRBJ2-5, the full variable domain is GAGVSQSPSNKVTEKGKDVELRCDPISGHTALYWYRQSLGQGLEFLIYFQGNSAPDKSGLPSDRFSAERTGGSVSTLTIQRTQQEDSAVYLCASRQRDRQETQYFGPGTRLLVL.

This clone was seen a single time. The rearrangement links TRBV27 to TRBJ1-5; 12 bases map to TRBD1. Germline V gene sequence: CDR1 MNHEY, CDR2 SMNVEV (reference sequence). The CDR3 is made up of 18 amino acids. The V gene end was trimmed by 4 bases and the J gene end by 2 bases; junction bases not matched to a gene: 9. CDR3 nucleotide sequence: TGTGCCAGCAGTTCATACCCGGGACAGGGGGCGGGCAATCAGCCCCAGCATTTT. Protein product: CASSSYPGQGAGNQPQHF.

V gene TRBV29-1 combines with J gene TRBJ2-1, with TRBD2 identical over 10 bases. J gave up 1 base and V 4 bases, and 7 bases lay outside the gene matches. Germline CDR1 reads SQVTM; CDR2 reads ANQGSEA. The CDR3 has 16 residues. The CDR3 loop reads CSVGGSGGRSYNEQFF. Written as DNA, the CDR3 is TGCAGCGTTGGTGGTAGCGGGGGGAGGTCCTACAATGAGCAGTTCTTC.

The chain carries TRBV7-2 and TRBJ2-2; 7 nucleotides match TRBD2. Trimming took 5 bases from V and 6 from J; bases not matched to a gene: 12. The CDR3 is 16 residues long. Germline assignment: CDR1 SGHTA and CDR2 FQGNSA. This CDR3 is CASSRLRAGVAGELFF. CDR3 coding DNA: TGTGCCAGCAGCCGCCTTCGCGCGGGGGTTGCCGGGGAGCTGTTTTTT. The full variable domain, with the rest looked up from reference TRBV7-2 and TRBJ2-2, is GAGVSQSPSNKVTEKGKDVELRCDPISGHTALYWYRQSLGQGLEFLIYFQGNSAPDKSGLPSDRFSAERTGGSVSTLTIQRTQQEDSAVYLCASSRLRAGVAGELFFGEGSRLTVL.

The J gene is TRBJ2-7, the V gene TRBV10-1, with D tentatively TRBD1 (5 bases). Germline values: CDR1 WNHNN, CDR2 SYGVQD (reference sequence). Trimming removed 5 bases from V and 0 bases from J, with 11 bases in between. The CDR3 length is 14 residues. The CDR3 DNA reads TGCGCCAGCAGTAGGGGTGGCGACTCCTACGAGCAGTACTTC. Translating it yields CASSRGGDSYEQYF.

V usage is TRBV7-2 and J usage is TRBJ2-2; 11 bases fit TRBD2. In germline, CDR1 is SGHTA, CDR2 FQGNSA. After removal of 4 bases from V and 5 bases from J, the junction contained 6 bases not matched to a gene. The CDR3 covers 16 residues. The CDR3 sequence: CASSSRLAGRTGELFF. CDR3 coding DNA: TGTGCCAGCAGCTCGAGACTAGCGGGGAGAACCGGGGAGCTGTTTTTT.

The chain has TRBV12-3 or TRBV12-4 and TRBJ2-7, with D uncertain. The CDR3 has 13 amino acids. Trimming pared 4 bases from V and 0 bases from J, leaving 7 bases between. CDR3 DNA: TGTGCCAGCAGTTCCGTGAGCTCCTACGAGCAGTACTTC. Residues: CASSSVSSYEQYF.

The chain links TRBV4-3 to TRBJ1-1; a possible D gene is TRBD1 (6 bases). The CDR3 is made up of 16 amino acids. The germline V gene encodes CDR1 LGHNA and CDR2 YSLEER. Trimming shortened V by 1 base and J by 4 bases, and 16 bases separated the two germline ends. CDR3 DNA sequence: TGCGCCAGCAGCCAAGCAGCAGGGGCTCGGCCCACTGAAGCTTTCTTT. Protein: CASSQAAGARPTEAFF.

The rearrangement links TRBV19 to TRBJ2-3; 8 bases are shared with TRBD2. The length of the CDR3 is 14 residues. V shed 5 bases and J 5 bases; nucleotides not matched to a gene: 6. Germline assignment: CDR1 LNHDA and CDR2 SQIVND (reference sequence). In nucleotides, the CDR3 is TGTGCCAGTAGTCCGGGACTAGTTGGAGATACGCAGTATTTT. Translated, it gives CASSPGLVGDTQYF.

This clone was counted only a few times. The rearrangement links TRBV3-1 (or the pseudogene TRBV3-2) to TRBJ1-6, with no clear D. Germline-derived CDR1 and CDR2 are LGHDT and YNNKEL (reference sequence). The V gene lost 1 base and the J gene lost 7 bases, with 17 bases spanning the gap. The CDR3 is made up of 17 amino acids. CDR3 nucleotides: TGTGCCAGCAGCCAAGTATGGGGAGGGAAAGGGAATTCACCCCTCCACTTT. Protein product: CASSQVWGGKGNSPLHF.

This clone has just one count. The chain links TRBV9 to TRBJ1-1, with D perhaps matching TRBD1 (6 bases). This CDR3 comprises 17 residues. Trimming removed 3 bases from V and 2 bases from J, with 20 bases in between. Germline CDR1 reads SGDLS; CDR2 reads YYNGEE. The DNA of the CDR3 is TGTGCCAGCAGCGCTCCCCGGGGGGGGCGCGTCAACACTGAAGCTTTCTTT. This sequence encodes CASSAPRGGRVNTEAFF.

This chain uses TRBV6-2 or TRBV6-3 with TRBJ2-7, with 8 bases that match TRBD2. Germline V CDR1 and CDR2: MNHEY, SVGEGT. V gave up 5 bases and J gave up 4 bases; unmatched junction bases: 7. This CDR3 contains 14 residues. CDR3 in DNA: TGTGCCAGCAGTGACCCCGGGACTAGTTACGAGCAGTACTTC. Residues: CASSDPGTSYEQYF.

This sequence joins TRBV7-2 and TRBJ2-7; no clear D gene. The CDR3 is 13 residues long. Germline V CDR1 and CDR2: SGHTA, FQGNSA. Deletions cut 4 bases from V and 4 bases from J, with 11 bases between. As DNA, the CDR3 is TGTGCCAGCAGCTCAAACACCCGATACGAGCAGTACTTC. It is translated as CASSSNTRYEQYF.

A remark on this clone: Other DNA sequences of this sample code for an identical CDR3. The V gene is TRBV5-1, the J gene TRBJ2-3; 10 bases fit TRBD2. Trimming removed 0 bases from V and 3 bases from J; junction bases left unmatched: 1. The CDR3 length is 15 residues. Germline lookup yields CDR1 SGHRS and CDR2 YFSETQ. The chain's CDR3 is CASSLVAGGTDTQYF. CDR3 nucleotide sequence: TGCGCCAGCAGCTTGGTAGCGGGGGGAACAGATACGCAGTATTTT.

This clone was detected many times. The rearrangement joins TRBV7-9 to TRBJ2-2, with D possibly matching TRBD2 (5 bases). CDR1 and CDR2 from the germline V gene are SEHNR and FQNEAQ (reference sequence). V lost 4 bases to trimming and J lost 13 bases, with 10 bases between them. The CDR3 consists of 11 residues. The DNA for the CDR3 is TGTGCCAGCAGCTCGCTCGAGGGGCTGTTTTTT. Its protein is CASSSLEGLFF.

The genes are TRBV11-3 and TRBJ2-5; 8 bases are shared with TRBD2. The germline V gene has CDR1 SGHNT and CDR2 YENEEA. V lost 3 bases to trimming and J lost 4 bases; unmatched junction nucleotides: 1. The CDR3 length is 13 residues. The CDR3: CASSFSGTETQYF. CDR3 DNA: TGTGCCAGCAGCTTTAGCGGGACAGAGACCCAGTACTTC.

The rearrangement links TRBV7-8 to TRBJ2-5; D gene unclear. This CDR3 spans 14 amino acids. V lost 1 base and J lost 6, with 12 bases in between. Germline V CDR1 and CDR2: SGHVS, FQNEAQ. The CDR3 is CASSLGEVIKTQYF. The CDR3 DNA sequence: TGTGCCAGCAGCTTAGGAGAGGTTATCAAGACCCAGTACTTC.

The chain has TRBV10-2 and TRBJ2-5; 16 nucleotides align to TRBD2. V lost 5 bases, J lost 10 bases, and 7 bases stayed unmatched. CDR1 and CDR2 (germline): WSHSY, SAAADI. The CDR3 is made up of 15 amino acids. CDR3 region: CASSSLGTSGGDQYF. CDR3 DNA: TGCGCCAGCAGTTCGCTAGGGACTAGCGGGGGGGACCAGTACTTC.

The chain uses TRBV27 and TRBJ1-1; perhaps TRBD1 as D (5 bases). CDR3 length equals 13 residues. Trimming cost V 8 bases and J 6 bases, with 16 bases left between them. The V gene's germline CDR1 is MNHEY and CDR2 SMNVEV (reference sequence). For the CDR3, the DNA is TGTGCCAGCCAACGTCTGGGGGACTCTGAAGCTTTCTTT. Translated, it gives CASQRLGDSEAFF.

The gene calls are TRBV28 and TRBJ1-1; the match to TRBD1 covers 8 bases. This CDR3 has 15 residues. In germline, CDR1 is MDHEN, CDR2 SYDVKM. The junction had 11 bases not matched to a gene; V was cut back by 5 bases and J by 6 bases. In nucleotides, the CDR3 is TGTGCCAGCAGTCACACTACAGGGGGGTTCGCTGAAGCTTTCTTT. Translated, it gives CASSHTTGGFAEAFF.

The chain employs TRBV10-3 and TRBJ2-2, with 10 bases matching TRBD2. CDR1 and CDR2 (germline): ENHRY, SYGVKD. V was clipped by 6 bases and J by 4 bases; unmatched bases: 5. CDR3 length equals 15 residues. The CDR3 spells CAIRPGLATTGELFF. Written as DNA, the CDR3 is TGTGCCATCAGGCCGGGACTAGCGACCACCGGGGAGCTGTTTTTT.

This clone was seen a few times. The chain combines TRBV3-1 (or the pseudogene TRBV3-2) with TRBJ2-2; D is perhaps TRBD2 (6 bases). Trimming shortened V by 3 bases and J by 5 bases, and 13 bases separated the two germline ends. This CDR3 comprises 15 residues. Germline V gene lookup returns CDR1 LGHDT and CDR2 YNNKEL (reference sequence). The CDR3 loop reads CASSHTGAGTGELFF. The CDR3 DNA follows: TGTGCCAGCAGCCACACCGGCGCGGGGACCGGGGAGCTGTTTTTT.